This T cell receptor beta chain was captured in a study of blood T cell repertoires in COVID-19. Libraries were prepared by immunoSEQ multiplex PCR; TCRdb keeps only in-frame clonotypes and omits some of them. Among over 200,000 clones listed, roughly nine tenths were seen once. A few counts support this clone. Trimming stripped 1 base from V and 6 bases from J, with 9 bases between. The CDR3 length is 13 residues. Germline CDR1 is SGHTA and CDR2 is FQGNSA. The sample taken for sequencing was PBMCs or T cells enriched from blood (not recorded which). The chain combines TRBV7-2 with TRBJ1-1; no reliable D call. This TCR came from a woman in her forties or fifties in a cohort exposed to, infected with or recovered from COVID-19 (not recorded which). As DNA, the CDR3 is TGTGCCAGCAGCTTAGGACATTTGTCTGAAGCTTTCTTT. Translating it yields CASSLGHLSEAFF.